These 4 T cell receptor beta chains originate from one sample sequenced in a study of low-dose radiotherapy and immunotherapy resistance in tumors. Alpha and beta chains were covered, as first-strand cDNA relied on TRAV- and TRBV-specific primers. TCRs underwent about 22 PCR cycles of amplification with a constant-region primer and V-primer adapter. Using its own MiXCR run on the reads, TCRdb lists one record per CDR3 protein. The sample shows approximately 7,200 distinct CDR3 sequences, more than 65% of them seen only once. These receptors were obtained from a human donor with advanced metastatic prostate, ovarian, gallbladder or colorectal cancer (not recorded which). This table probably holds off-target reads from a library built for another chain.

The genes are TRBV5-6 and TRBJ2-7; unclear D gene. The germline CDR1 and CDR2 sequences are SGHDT and YYEEEE. Trimming shortened V by 1 base and J by 7 bases, and 15 bases separated the two germline ends. The CDR3 loop spans 14 amino acids. The CDR3 sequence: CASSLLARADEQYF. CDR3 coding DNA: TGTGCCAGCAGCTTGCTGGCTAGGGCCGATGAGCAGTACTTC.

The chain couples TRBV12-3 or TRBV12-4 to TRBJ1-5; the D gene is possibly TRBD1 (6 bases). Trimming took off 5 bases at V and 6 bases at J, with 8 bases between the two ends. The CDR3 totals 12 residues. DNA for the CDR3: TGTGCCAGCAGTACAGGGTTTCAGCCCCAGCATTTT. Its protein is CASSTGFQPQHF.

In this sample, this clonotype turned up once. This sequence joins TRBV2 and TRBJ1-1; tentatively, D is TRBD1 (6 bases). Germline CDR1 reads SNHLY; CDR2 reads FYNNEI. Between the trimmed V and J ends, which lost 7 bases and 0 bases, there was a span of 15 bases. This CDR3 comprises 15 residues. The CDR3 DNA follows: TGTGCCAGCAAGATACAGGGATCAATGAACACTGAAGCTTTCTTT. The encoded protein is CASKIQGSMNTEAFF.

A single count supports this clonotype. The J gene is TRBJ2-7, the V gene TRBV3-1; unclear D gene. The CDR3 totals 14 residues. In germline, CDR1 is LGHDT, CDR2 YNNKEL (reference sequence). The germline V and J ends were trimmed by 1 base and 4 bases, with 11 bases remaining between them. This chain's CDR3 is CASSQGGDPYEQYF. The CDR3 nucleotides read TGTGCCAGCAGCCAAGGAGGAGACCCTTACGAGCAGTACTTC.